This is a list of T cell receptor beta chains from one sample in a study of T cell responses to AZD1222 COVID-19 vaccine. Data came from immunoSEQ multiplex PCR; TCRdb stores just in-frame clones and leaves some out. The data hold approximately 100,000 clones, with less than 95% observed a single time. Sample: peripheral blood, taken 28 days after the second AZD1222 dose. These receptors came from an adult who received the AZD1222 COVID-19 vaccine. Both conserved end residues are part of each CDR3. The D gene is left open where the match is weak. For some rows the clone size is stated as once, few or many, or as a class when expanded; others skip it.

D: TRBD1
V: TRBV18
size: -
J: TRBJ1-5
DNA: TGTGCCAGCTCCCCTACCACGGGACAGGGGCGGCAGCCCCAGCATTTT
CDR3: CASSPTTGQGRQPQHF

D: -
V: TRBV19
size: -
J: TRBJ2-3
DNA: TGTGCCAGTAGCTTACAGGGTGGCTACACAGATACGCAGTATTTT
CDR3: CASSLQGGYTDTQYF

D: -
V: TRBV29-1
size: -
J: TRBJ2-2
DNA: TGCAGCGCCCAAGGTGAGGAGAACAACACCGGGGAGCTGTTTTTT
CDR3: CSAQGEENNTGELFF

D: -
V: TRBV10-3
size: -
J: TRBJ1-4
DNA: TGTGCCATCAGTGAGTCGGGTGAAAAACTGTTTTTT
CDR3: CAISESGEKLFF

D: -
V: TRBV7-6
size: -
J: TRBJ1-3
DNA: TGTGCCAGCAGCCCCGGACACAGCTCTGGAAACACCATATATTTT
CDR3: CASSPGHSSGNTIYF

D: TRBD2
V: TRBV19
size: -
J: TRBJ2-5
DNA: TGTGCCAGTAGTAGGGTAGCGGGGGTACAAGAGACCCAGTACTTC
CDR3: CASSRVAGVQETQYF

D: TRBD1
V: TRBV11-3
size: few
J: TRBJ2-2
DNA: TGTGCCAGCAGCCAGACAGGGACGAACACCGGGGAGCTGTTTTTT
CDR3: CASSQTGTNTGELFF

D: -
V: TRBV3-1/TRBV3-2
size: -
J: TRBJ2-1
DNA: TGTGCCAGCAGCCCTAAGGGGGGCCGGGGTGAGCAGTTCTTC
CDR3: CASSPKGGRGEQFF

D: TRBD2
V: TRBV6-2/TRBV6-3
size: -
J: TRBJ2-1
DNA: TGTGCCAGCAGTCCGGGACTAGTTTCTGAGCAGTTCTTC
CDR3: CASSPGLVSEQFF

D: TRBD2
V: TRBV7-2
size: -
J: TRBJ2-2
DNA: TGTGCCAGCAGGCAATCCGGGGGGGCCGGCGGGGAGCTGTTTTTT
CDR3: CASRQSGGAGGELFF

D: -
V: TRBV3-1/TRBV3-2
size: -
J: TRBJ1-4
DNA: TGTGCCAGCAGCCAAGATCTCACTAATGAAAAACTGTTTTTT
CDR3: CASSQDLTNEKLFF

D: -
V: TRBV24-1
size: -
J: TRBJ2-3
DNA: TGTGCCACCAGTGAGAGGGGGTCAGATACGCAGTATTTT
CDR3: CATSERGSDTQYF

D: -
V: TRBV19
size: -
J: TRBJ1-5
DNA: TGTGCCAGTAGTATAGAATACGAGCCGTCATGGGGGCCCCAGCATTTT
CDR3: CASSIEYEPSWGPQHF

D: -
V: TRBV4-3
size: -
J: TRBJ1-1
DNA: TGCGCCAGCCGCTACGCGGGGGAGAACACTGAAGCTTTCTTT
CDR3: CASRYAGENTEAFF

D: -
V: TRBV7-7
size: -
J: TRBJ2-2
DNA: TGTGCTAGCAGCTCCTCCGTGGGCCCGAACACCGGGGAGCTGTTTTTT
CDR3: CASSSSVGPNTGELFF

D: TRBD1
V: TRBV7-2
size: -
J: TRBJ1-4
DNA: TGTGCCAGCAGCCAAGACAGGGATCGGGAAAAACTGTTTTTT
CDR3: CASSQDRDREKLFF

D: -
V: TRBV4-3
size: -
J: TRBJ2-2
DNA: TGCGCCAGCCTGGGCGGACCCGGGGAGCTGTTTTTT
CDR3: CASLGGPGELFF

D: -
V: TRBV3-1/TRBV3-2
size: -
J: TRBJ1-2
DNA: TGTGCCAGCAGTCTCATGGGACAAAACTATGGCTACACCTTC
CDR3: CASSLMGQNYGYTF

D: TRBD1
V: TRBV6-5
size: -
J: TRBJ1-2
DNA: TGTGCCAGCAGTCCCGGGACAGGAGGTGGCTACACCTTC
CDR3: CASSPGTGGGYTF

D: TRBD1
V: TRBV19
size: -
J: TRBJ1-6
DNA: TGTGCCAGTAGTCACAGGGGATCGGATTCACCCCTCCACTTT
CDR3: CASSHRGSDSPLHF

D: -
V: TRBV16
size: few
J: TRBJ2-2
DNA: TGTGCCAGCAGCCAAAATCCCCGAAACACCGGGGAGCTGTTTTTT
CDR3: CASSQNPRNTGELFF

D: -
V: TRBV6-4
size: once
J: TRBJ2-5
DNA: TGTGCCAGCAGTCCATGGAACGGAGAGACCCAGTACTTC
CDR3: CASSPWNGETQYF

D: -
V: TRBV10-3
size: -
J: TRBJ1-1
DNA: TGTGCCATCAGTGATGGACGGATGAACACTGAAGCTTTCTTT
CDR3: CAISDGRMNTEAFF

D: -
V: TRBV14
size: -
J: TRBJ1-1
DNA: TGTGCCAGCAGCTGGCCCCCACAGGGCACGAACACTGAAGCTTTCTTT
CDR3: CASSWPPQGTNTEAFF

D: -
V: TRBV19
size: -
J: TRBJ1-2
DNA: TGTGCCAGTAGTAAGTTCGGGGGGAACTATGGCTACACCTTC
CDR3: CASSKFGGNYGYTF

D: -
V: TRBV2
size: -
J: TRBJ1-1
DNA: TGTGCCAGCAGTGGGACGACAGTAGCAGCTTTCTTT
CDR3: CASSGTTVAAFF

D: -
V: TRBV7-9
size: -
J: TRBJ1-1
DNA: TGTGCCAGCAGCTGGGGGGGACCGTTGAACACTGAAGCTTTCTTT
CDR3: CASSWGGPLNTEAFF

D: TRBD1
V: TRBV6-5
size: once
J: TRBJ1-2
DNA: TGTGCCAGCAGGATGACCGGGACAGCTTCCTATGGCTACACCTTC
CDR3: CASRMTGTASYGYTF

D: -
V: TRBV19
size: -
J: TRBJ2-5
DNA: TGTGCCAGTAGTTTTGGTGTTCGGCGGGAGACCCAGTACTTC
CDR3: CASSFGVRRETQYF

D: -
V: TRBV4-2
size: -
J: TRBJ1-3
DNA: TGTGCCAGCAGCCAAGAGAGGGCAGGGGCTGAAAACACCATATATTTT
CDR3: CASSQERAGAENTIYF

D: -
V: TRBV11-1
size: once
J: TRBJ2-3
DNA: TGTGCCAGCAGGGGGGGGCGGTCCGCAGATACGCAGTATTTT
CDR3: CASRGGRSADTQYF

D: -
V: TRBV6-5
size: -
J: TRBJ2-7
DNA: TGTGCCAGCAGTTCCGGGGGGCGTATCGAGCAGTACTTC
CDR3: CASSSGGRIEQYF

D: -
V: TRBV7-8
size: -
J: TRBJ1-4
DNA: TGTGCCAGCAGCTTAGTGGGGGGGGCTAATGAAAAACTGTTTTTT
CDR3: CASSLVGGANEKLFF

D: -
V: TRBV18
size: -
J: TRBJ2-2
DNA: TGTGCCAGCTCAGCCGACCTCACCGGGGAGCTGTTTTTT
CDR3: CASSADLTGELFF

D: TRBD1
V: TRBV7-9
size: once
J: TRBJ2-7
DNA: TGTGCCAGCAGCCCCGGGACAGGCGGAACTGAGCAGTACTTC
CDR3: CASSPGTGGTEQYF

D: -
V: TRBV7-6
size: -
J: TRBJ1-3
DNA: TGTGCCAGCAGCTATGCGGGGGGAGGTGGAAACACCATATATTTT
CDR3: CASSYAGGGGNTIYF

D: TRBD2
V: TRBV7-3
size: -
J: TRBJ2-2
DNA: TGTGCCAGCAGCAACAGAGGTCTAGCGGGGCCCACCGGGGAGCTGTTTTTT
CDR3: CASSNRGLAGPTGELFF

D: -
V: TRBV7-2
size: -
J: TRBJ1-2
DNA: TGTGCCAGCAGCTTAGTTTCCCTGGGGGACTATGGCTACACCTTC
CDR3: CASSLVSLGDYGYTF

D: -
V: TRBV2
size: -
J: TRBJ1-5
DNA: TGTGCCAGCAGCCATGGGACGGATAATCAGCCCCAGCATTTT
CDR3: CASSHGTDNQPQHF

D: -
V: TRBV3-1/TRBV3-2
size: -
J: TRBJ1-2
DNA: TGTGCCAGCAGCCAAGATCAGGGTTACTATGGCTACACCTTC
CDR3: CASSQDQGYYGYTF

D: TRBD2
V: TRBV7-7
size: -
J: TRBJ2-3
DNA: TGTGCTAGCAGCCCCGGGAGGAGCGGGGGCACAGATACGCAGTATTTT
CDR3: CASSPGRSGGTDTQYF

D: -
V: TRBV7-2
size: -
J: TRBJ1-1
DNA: TGTGCCAGCAGCTTCAATCAGGGGTCTGAAGCTTTCTTT
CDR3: CASSFNQGSEAFF

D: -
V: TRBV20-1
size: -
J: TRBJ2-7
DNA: TGCAGTGCGACGATTATAGGGGGATGGTGGTTC
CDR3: CSATIIGGWWF

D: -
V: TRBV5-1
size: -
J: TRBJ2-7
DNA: TGCGCCAGCAGCCCACCCTCGGCAGGGACCTCCGAGGAGTACTTC
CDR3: CASSPPSAGTSEEYF

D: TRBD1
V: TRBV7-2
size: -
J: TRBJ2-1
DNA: TGTGCCAGCAGCCTTACAGGGGGTACTAACTACAATGAGCAGTTCTTC
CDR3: CASSLTGGTNYNEQFF

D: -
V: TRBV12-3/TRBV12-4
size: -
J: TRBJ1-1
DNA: TGTGCCAGCAGTTTAAGGGGGAGCACTGAAGCTTTCTTT
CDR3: CASSLRGSTEAFF

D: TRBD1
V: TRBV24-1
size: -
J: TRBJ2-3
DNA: TGTGCCACCAGTGATCCGAGGACAGGCGCCACAGATACGCAGTATTTT
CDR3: CATSDPRTGATDTQYF

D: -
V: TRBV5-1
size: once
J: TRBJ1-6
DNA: TGCGCCAGCAGCTTGGCCCCAGAGGGTCATTCACCCCTCCACTTT
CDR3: CASSLAPEGHSPLHF

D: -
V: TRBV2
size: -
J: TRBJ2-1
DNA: TGTGCCAGCAGTGACGAGATTAGCTCCTACAATGAGCAGTTCTTC
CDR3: CASSDEISSYNEQFF

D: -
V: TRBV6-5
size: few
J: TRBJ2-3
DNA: TGTGCCAGCACACCAAGCTGGGGCGAGGATACGCAGTATTTT
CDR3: CASTPSWGEDTQYF

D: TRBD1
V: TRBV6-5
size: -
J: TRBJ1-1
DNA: TGTGCCAGCAGTTACTCGGACAGGGCTGGCACTGAAGCTTTCTTT
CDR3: CASSYSDRAGTEAFF

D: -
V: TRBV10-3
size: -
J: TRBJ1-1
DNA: TGTGCCATCAGTGGCTGGAACACTGAAGCTTTCTTT
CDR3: CAISGWNTEAFF

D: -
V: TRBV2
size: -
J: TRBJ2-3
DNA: TGTGCCAGCAGTGAACGCAATACGCAGTATTTT
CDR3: CASSERNTQYF

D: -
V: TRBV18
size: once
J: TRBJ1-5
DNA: TGTGCCAGCTCAACACAGGGTAGCAATCAGCCCCAGCATTTT
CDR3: CASSTQGSNQPQHF

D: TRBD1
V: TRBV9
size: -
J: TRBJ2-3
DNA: TGTGCCAGCAGCGTCTTCCGGGACAGGGCAACAGATACGCAGTATTTT
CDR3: CASSVFRDRATDTQYF

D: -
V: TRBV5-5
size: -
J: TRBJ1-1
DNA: TGTGCCAGCAGCCAGTCGAACACTGAAGCTTTCTTT
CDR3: CASSQSNTEAFF

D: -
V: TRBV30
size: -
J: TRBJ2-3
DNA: TGTGCCTGGAGTGTACTTTCTGCCGGAGATACGCAGTATTTT
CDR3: CAWSVLSAGDTQYF

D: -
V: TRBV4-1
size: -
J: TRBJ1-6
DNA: TGCGCCAGCAGCCAAGGGATGGGGTTTGGTAATAATTCACCCCTCCACTTT
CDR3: CASSQGMGFGNNSPLHF